This T cell receptor beta chain was retrieved from a study of OX40 agonist ivuxolimab in advanced cancers. Study overall: The dose-escalation cohort had hepatocellular carcinoma, melanoma, renal cell or head and neck cancer.

The CDR3 is 15 amino acids. In germline, CDR1 is MNHEY, CDR2 SMNVEV (reference sequence). The V end lost 5 bases, the J end lost 2 bases, and 16 bases lay between the germline ends. Clones were read by immunoSEQ multiplex PCR, and TCRdb kept only the in-frame ones, dropping some. Of over 45,000 clones in the sample, around nine tenths were seen once. This clone is classed as medium-sized (0.01 to 0.1%). Antigen: not known. Overall study results and limits: A proportion of nonresponders additionally exhibited low normalized T-cell clonal expansion. At 0.1 to 3.0 mg/kg, clonal expansion of CD4+ and CD8+ blood T cells had occurred by week 6. Partial responders treated at 0.1-3.0 mg/kg exhibited clonal expansion among the lowest measured.

Specimen: CD4+ or CD8+ T cells sorted from blood, collected in a trial of the OX40 agonist ivuxolimab. The chain uses TRBV27 and TRBJ2-7, with a possible D match to TRBD2 (5 bases). The receptor was isolated from an adult with an advanced solid tumor such as melanoma, head and neck, liver or kidney cancer. The CDR3 nucleotides are TGTGCCAGCAGTCCTCGCGCGGGTTCCCCCTACGAGCAGTACTTC. This encodes CASSPRAGSPYEQYF.